This record looks at one T cell receptor (beta chain) sequence and its context. Profiled with immunoSEQ multiplex PCR; TCRdb holds only in-frame clones, not every one. Of some 120,000 clones in the sample, 93% were seen once. The data are from a study of control samples from healthy donors and cancer patients. Germline-derived CDR1 and CDR2 are ENHRY and SYGVKD. V was cut by 3 bases and J by 4 bases, with 12 bases left in between. This CDR3 contains 14 residues. The clonotype comes from a man over 45 with head and neck cancer. The sequencing input was PBMCs. The chain employs TRBV10-3 and TRBJ1-1; D is ambiguous. This CDR3 is CAISDSDRATEAFF. DNA of the CDR3: TGTGCCATCAGTGACTCCGACCGGGCCACTGAAGCTTTCTTT.